This entry is about one T cell receptor beta chain. These data originate in a study of blood T cell repertoires in COVID-19. V was pared by 5 bases and J by 2 bases, with 13 bases between. The V gene's germline CDR1 is SNHLY and CDR2 FYNNEI. The CDR3 runs to 14 residues. Method: immunoSEQ multiplex PCR; TCRdb's copy keeps in-frame clones and lacks some. This table has about 160,000 clones, 82% appearing once. The sample consisted of peripheral blood. V gene TRBV2 combines with J gene TRBJ2-7; tentatively, D is TRBD1 (6 bases). This clonotype was obtained from a woman in her thirties or forties with COVID-19, enrolled during active disease. CDR3 protein: CASSLLGTTYEQYF. CDR3 nucleotide sequence: TGTGCCAGCAGTCTTTTAGGGACAACCTACGAGCAGTACTTC.